This TCR beta chain was sequenced during a study of human T cells and chemical hapten exposure. Each cDNA molecule in the library carried unique molecular identifiers. TCRdb used MiXCR to reprocess the reads, holding one entry per CDR3 protein. Among about 120,000 distinct CDR3 sequences listed, about 7.7% were seen once. This clonotype has ten or more counts. Total RNA came from unfractionated whole blood. Trimming left V 2 bases short and J 4 bases short, with 8 bases between. The CDR3 extends over 13 amino acids. Germline loops: CDR1 SEHNR, CDR2 FQNEAQ (reference sequence). The chain combines TRBV7-9 with TRBJ1-1; D not resolved. The clonotype originates from a human donor in good health. Some clones in this sample may be carry-over from other donors' samples. The material sequenced was whole blood. The CDR3 reads CASSLTRVTEAFF. In nucleotides, the CDR3 is TGTGCCAGCAGCTTAACTAGGGTCACTGAAGCTTTCTTT.